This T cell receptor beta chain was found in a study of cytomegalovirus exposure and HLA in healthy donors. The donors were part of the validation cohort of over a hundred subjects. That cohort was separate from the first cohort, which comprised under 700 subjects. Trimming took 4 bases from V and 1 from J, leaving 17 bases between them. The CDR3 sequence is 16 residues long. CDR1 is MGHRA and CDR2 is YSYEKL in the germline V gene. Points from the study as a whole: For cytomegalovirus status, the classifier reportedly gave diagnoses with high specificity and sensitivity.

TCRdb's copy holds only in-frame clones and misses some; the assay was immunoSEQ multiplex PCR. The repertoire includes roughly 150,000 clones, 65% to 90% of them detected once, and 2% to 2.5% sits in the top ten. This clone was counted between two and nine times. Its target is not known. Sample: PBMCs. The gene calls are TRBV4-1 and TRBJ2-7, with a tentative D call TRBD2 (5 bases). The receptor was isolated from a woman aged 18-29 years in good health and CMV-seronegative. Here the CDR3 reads CASSLDSSGLSYEQYF. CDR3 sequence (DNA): TGCGCCAGCAGCCTAGATTCAAGCGGACTGTCCTACGAGCAGTACTTC.